This TCR beta chain was sequenced during a study of blood T cell repertoires in COVID-19. Membership in each cohort depended on participant-reported clinical history. As processed by the authors: Amplification of reference gene primers was used by the study to estimate nucleated cell counts. TCRdb's table, derived via immunoSEQ multiplex PCR, lists solely in-frame clones and lacks some. V, J and clone size are taken as reported in that table, and D and trimming were inferred from the DNA itself. The repertoire holds under 200,000 clones, with roughly 86% as singletons. Per germline, CDR1 MGHRA and CDR2 YSYEKL. The germline V and J ends were trimmed by 0 bases and 0 bases, with 10 bases remaining between them. The CDR3 length is 16 residues.

The specimen was PBMCs or T cells enriched from blood (not recorded which). This receptor was taken from a man aged 40-55 years with acute COVID-19. V is TRBV4-1 and J is TRBJ2-3, with D possibly matching TRBD1 (5 bases). For the CDR3, the DNA is TGCGCCAGCAGCCAAGAAGAAGGGGTTAGCACAGATACGCAGTATTTT. Protein product: CASSQEEGVSTDTQYF.